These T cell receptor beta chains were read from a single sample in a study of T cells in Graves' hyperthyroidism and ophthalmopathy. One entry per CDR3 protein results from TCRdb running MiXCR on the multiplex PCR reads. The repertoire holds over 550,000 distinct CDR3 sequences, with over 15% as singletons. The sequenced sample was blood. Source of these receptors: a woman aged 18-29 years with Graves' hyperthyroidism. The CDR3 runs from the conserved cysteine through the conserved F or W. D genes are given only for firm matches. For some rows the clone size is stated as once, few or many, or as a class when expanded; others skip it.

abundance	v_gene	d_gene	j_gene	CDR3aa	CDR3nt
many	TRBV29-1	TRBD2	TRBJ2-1	CSVEGGGGSSYNEQFF	TGCAGCGTTGAAGGGGGCGGGGGGAGCTCCTACAATGAGCAGTTCTTC
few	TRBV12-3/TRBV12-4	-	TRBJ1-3	CASTTGFSGNTIYF	TGTGCCAGCACCACCGGCTTTTCCGGAAACACCATATATTTT
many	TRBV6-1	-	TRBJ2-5	CASSEGMGAETQYF	TGTGCCAGCAGTGAAGGGATGGGCGCGGAGACCCAGTACTTC
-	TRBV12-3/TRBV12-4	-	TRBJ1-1	CASSFRIVGNQGTEAFF	TGTGCCAGCAGTTTCAGGATTGTAGGGAATCAGGGCACTGAAGCTTTCTTT
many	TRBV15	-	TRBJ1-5	CATRSRKGINQPQHF	TGTGCCACCCGATCAAGAAAGGGTATCAATCAGCCCCAGCATTTT
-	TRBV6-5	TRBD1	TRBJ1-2	CASSFRTGGAYNYGYTF	TGTGCCAGCAGTTTCCGGACAGGGGGCGCTTATAACTATGGCTACACCTTC
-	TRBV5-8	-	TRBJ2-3	CASSLGQSGTDTQYF	TGTGCCAGCAGCTTGGGGCAGTCTGGCACAGATACGCAGTATTTT
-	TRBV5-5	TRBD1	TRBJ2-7	CASSPGQGLFYEQYF	TGTGCCAGCAGTCCTGGACAGGGGCTCTTTTACGAGCAGTACTTC
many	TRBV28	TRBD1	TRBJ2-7	CASTGPGTGSYEQYF	TGTGCCAGCACTGGGCCCGGGACAGGGTCCTACGAGCAGTACTTC
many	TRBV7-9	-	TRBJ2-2	CASRKPGHVNTGELFF	TGTGCCAGCAGAAAACCGGGACACGTGAACACCGGGGAGCTGTTTTTT
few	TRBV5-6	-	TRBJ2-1	CASSLSREYEQFF	TGTGCCAGCAGCTTGTCCCGGGAGTATGAGCAGTTCTTC
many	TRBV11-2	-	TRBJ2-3	CASSLGFTPKGQYF	TGTGCCAGCAGCTTAGGTTTTACTCCCAAGGGACAGTATTTT
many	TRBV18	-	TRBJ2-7	CASSPTSGGSSYEQYF	TGTGCCAGCTCACCCACCAGTGGAGGGAGCTCCTACGAGCAGTACTTC
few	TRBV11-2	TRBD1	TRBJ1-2	CASSDLGQGQGYGYTF	TGTGCCAGCAGCGACCTCGGACAGGGCCAAGGCTATGGCTACACCTTC
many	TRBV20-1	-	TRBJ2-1	CSAGEMFSVYNEQFF	TGCAGTGCTGGAGAGATGTTTTCCGTATACAATGAGCAGTTCTTC
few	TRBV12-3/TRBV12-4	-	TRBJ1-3	CASSPPLGVGNTIYF	TGTGCCAGCAGCCCTCCTTTGGGGGTGGGAAACACCATATATTTT
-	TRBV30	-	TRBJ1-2	CAWMGRAGYGYTF	TGTGCCTGGATGGGGAGGGCGGGCTATGGCTACACCTTC
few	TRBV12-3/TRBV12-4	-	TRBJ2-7	CASSRTSTAGYEQYF	TGTGCCAGCAGCAGAACTTCGACGGCGGGCTACGAGCAGTACTTC
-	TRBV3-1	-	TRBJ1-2	CASSQGATGIANYGYTF	TGTGCCAGCAGCCAGGGTGCAACAGGGATAGCTAACTATGGCTACACCTTC
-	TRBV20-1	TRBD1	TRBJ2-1	CSARDVRGPGIYNEQFF	TGCAGTGCTAGAGATGTCAGGGGGCCCGGGATATACAATGAGCAGTTCTTC
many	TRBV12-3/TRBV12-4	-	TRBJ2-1	CASSPRDETYNEQFF	TGTGCCAGCAGTCCCAGGGACGAGACCTACAATGAGCAGTTCTTC
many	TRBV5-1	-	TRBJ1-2	CASSLGTDHYGYTF	TGCGCCAGCAGCTTGGGGACAGACCACTATGGCTACACCTTC
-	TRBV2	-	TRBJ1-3	CASRPGPRAIYF	TGTGCCAGCAGACCGGGCCCCAGGGCCATATATTTT
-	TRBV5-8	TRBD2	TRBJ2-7	CASSLGLGQGTSGMGPYEQYF	TGCGCCAGCAGCTTGGGGTTAGGCCAAGGGACTAGCGGGATGGGGCCGTACGAGCAGTACTTC
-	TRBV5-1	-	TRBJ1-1	CASSSGLRPGNTEAFF	TGCGCCAGCAGCTCAGGATTGCGCCCGGGGAACACTGAAGCTTTCTTT
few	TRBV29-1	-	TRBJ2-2	CSVGLSVNTGELFF	TGCAGCGTTGGACTCAGCGTGAACACCGGGGAGCTGTTTTTT
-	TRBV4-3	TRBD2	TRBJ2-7	CASSQVRGGPVAYEQYF	TGCGCCAGCAGCCAAGTGCGCGGGGGGCCAGTAGCCTACGAGCAGTACTTC
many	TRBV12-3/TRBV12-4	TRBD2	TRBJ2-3	CASSLRGGPTDTQYF	TGTGCCAGCAGCCTGAGGGGAGGGCCAACAGATACGCAGTATTTT
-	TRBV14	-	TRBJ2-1	CASSQVAGAGSQQFF	TGTGCCAGCAGCCAAGTTGCGGGCGCCGGGTCTCAGCAGTTCTTC
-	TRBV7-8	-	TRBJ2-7	CASSLEAFSYEQYF	TGTGCCAGCAGCTTAGAAGCCTTCTCCTACGAGCAGTACTTC
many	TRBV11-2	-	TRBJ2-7	CASSLRDSRYEQYF	TGTGCCAGCAGCCTACGGGATTCACGGTACGAGCAGTACTTC
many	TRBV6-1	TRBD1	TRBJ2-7	CASSEQTGGYSYEQYF	TGTGCCAGCAGTGAACAGACAGGGGGCTACTCCTACGAGCAGTACTTC